The 31 T cell receptor beta chains given below trace back to one sample, sequenced in a study of T cell repertoires in cytomegalovirus infection. These receptors have no known antigen. Via MiXCR, TCRdb re-called the reads, giving one row per CDR3 protein. The data contain about half a million distinct CDR3 sequences, about 33% of them singletons. The source material was cultured PBMCs, sampled from culture after CMV antigen stimulation. These receptors all stem from a human donor in good health (CMV status not recorded). Some clones in this sample may be carry-over from other donors' samples.

The sample holds one count of this clonotype. The chain couples TRBV2 to TRBJ1-5; possible D gene TRBD1, 6 bases. V lost 4 bases, J lost 5 bases, and 9 bases lay in between. The CDR3 length is 13 residues. Germline CDR1 is SNHLY and CDR2 is FYNNEI. CDR3 amino acids: CASSGTADQPQHF. Written as DNA, the CDR3 is TGTGCCAGCAGTGGGACAGCCGATCAGCCCCAGCATTTT.

This clonotype has just a few counts. V is TRBV6-1 and J is TRBJ2-3; D assignment may be TRBD1 or TRBD2 (7 bases each). The CDR3 totals 16 residues. Germline loops: CDR1 MNHNS, CDR2 SASEGT. The germline V and J ends were trimmed by 4 bases and 6 bases, with 20 bases remaining between them. The CDR3 nucleotides are TGTGCCAGCAGTGGCACAGGGGCGGGAGATGCGGATACGCAGTATTTT. Amino acid sequence: CASSGTGAGDADTQYF.

This rearrangement joins TRBV25-1 to TRBJ2-1, with D perhaps matching TRBD1 (6 bases). Deletions cut 3 bases from V and 8 bases from J, with 20 bases between. CDR3 length: 16 residues. CDR1 is MGHDK, CDR2 SYGVNS, per germline. The CDR3 bases are TGTGCCAGCAGTGACGGTGGGGCAGGGGTCCCCCATGAGCAGTTCTTC. It translates to CASSDGGAGVPHEQFF. The complete variable domain, with remaining parts taken from reference TRBV25-1 and TRBJ2-1, reads EADIYQTPRYLVIGTGKKITLECSQTMGHDKMYWYQQDPGMELHLIHYSYGVNSTEKGDLSSESTVSRIRTEHFPLTLESARPSHTSQYLCASSDGGAGVPHEQFFGPGTRLTVL.

In this sample, this clonotype turned up many times. The chain combines TRBV7-2 with TRBJ2-5; 7 nucleotides match TRBD1. Per germline, CDR1 SGHTA and CDR2 FQGNSA. The CDR3 is made up of 17 amino acids. V dropped 3 bases and J dropped 2; count of bases not matched to a gene: 12. DNA for the CDR3: TGTGCCAGCAGCTTTAATTTGGACAGGAGGACTCAAGAGACCCAGTACTTC. Translated, it gives CASSFNLDRRTQETQYF.

This clonotype has more than one count but fewer than ten. V is TRBV11-2 and J is TRBJ1-2; D ambiguous. The CDR3 totals 14 residues. V lost 1 base to trimming and J lost 1 base, with 7 bases between them. Germline CDR1 and CDR2: SGHAT and FQNNGV. This CDR3 is CASSLVSVNYGYTF. The CDR3 nucleotides read TGTGCCAGCAGCTTAGTTTCAGTTAACTATGGCTACACCTTC.

The V call is TRBV6-5, the J call TRBJ2-7; 7 bases are a match to TRBD1. With V trimmed by 2 bases and J by 6 bases, 4 bases remained unmatched. From germline, CDR1 is MNHEY and CDR2 SVGAGI. The CDR3 is 13 residues long. CDR3 region: CASSYNRGAEQYV. CDR3 nucleotides: TGTGCCAGCAGTTACAACAGGGGAGCCGAGCAGTACGTC.

This clonotype occurred a few times. This chain uses TRBV7-2 with TRBJ1-1; the match to TRBD1 covers 7 bases. There are 15 residues in the CDR3. V lost 1 base, J lost 5 bases, and 7 bases stayed unmatched. From germline, CDR1 is SGHTA and CDR2 FQGNSA. The CDR3 region is CASSLVDRDGTEAFF. CDR3 sequence (DNA): TGTGCCAGCAGCTTAGTTGACAGGGATGGAACTGAAGCTTTCTTT. Full variable domain (missing parts from reference TRBV7-2 and TRBJ1-1): GAGVSQSPSNKVTEKGKDVELRCDPISGHTALYWYRQSLGQGLEFLIYFQGNSAPDKSGLPSDRFSAERTGGSVSTLTIQRTQQEDSAVYLCASSLVDRDGTEAFFGQGTRLTVV.

This sequence joins TRBV6-2 or TRBV6-3 and TRBJ2-2; D is uncertain. The CDR3 sequence is 13 residues long. Between the trimmed V and J ends, which lost 3 bases and 2 bases, there was a span of 4 bases. Per the germline V gene, CDR1 is MNHEY and CDR2 is SVGEGT. CDR3 sequence reads: CASSYTNTGELFF. Written as DNA, the CDR3 is TGTGCCAGCAGTTATACTAACACCGGGGAGCTGTTTTTT.

This clonotype was found a few times. CDR3 DNA sequence: TGTGCCAGCAGCGGTGGGGACAGGGTTTTTGGAAACACCATATATTTT. This sequence encodes CASSGGDRVFGNTIYF. The chain links TRBV7-9 to TRBJ1-3; 9 bases fit TRBD1. This CDR3 has 16 residues. The junction had 8 bases not matched to a gene; V was cut back by 5 bases and J by 3 bases. Germline CDR1 reads SEHNR; CDR2 reads FQNEAQ (reference sequence).

The chain recombines TRBV7-8 with TRBJ2-1, with 13 bases identical to TRBD2. The CDR3 is 19 residues long. V lost 4 bases and J lost 0; bases outside the gene matches: 9. Germline values: CDR1 SGHVS, CDR2 FQNEAQ. The CDR3 loop is CASSSGTSGIVSSYNEQFF. The CDR3 nucleotides read TGTGCCAGCAGCTCAGGGACTAGCGGGATAGTAAGCTCCTACAATGAGCAGTTCTTC.

This clonotype showed up just a few times. The V call is TRBV5-1, the J call TRBJ2-3, with 7 positions matching TRBD1. CDR3 length: 12 residues. CDR1 is SGHRS and CDR2 is YFSETQ in the germline V gene. After removal of 4 bases from V and 5 bases from J, the junction contained 1 base not matched to a gene. CDR3 loop: CASSRDRDTQYF. CDR3 coding DNA: TGCGCCAGCAGCCGGGACAGAGATACGCAGTATTTT.

The CDR3 is CASSPGQATTGANEKLFF. The CDR3 bases are TGTGCCAGCAGCCCAGGACAGGCCACCACGGGGGCTAATGAAAAACTGTTTTTT. The V and J genes are TRBV7-9 and TRBJ1-4; 7 bases agree with TRBD1. Trimming took 5 bases from V and 3 from J; bases not matched to a gene: 15. This CDR3 region has 18 residues. Germline CDR1 SEHNR, CDR2 FQNEAQ (reference sequence).

The J gene is TRBJ2-6, the V gene TRBV23-1; the D is unclear. TRBV23-1 is noted as an ORF with a role that remains uncertain. The CDR3 loop spans 12 amino acids. V was cut by 5 bases and J by 2 bases, with 1 base left in between. The chain's CDR3 is CASSAGANVLTF. The CDR3 DNA reads as TGCGCCAGCAGTGCTGGGGCCAACGTCCTGACTTTC.

A few counts support this clonotype. The V and J genes are TRBV19 and TRBJ2-1, with 9 bases that match TRBD2. This CDR3 comprises 15 residues. Trimming cost V 6 bases and J 4 bases; bases outside gene matches: 7. Looked up from germline, CDR1 is LNHDA and CDR2 is SQIVND (reference sequence). CDR3 residues: CASSRLADLYNEQFF. In DNA, the CDR3 is TGTGCCAGTAGCAGACTAGCGGACCTATACAATGAGCAGTTCTTC.

In this sample, this clonotype turned up a few times. V is TRBV2 and J is TRBJ2-7; D gene ambiguous. Germline CDR1 is SNHLY and CDR2 is FYNNEI. Trimming took 5 bases from V and 6 from J, leaving 17 bases between them. This CDR3 is built from 14 residues. As DNA, the CDR3 is TGTGCCAGCAGTTTCTGGCAGGAGAAGTCCGAGCAGTACGTC. The encoded protein is CASSFWQEKSEQYV.

The chain is built from TRBV27 and TRBJ2-7, with 9 bases fitting TRBD1. The CDR3 extends over 13 amino acids. The V gene end was trimmed by 10 bases and the J gene end by 2 bases; junction bases not matched to a gene: 6. Germline V gene data show CDR1 as MNHEY and CDR2 as SMNVEV (reference sequence). The CDR3 spells CATPGQGTYEQYV. In DNA form, the CDR3 reads TGTGCCACCCCGGGACAGGGTACCTACGAGCAGTACGTC.

In this sample, this clonotype turned up a few times. This chain links TRBV6-2 or TRBV6-3 with TRBJ1-6; possible D gene TRBD1, 6 bases. CDR3 length: 12 amino acids. Trimming shortened V by 8 bases and J by 8 bases, and 10 bases separated the two germline ends. In germline, CDR1 is MNHEY, CDR2 SVGEGT. The CDR3 reads CASRDTDSPLHF. The CDR3 region has the DNA TGTGCCAGCCGGGACACGGATTCACCCCTCCACTTT.

This chain joins TRBV7-2 and TRBJ2-1, with TRBD2 matching 8 bases. CDR1 and CDR2 from the germline V gene are SGHTA and FQGNSA. The junction had 16 bases not matched to a gene; V was cut back by 5 bases and J by 10 bases. The CDR3 spans 16 residues. The CDR3 here is CASSRSSSGSSGEQFF. The CDR3 DNA sequence: TGTGCCAGCAGCCGAAGTTCCAGCGGGAGTTCAGGAGAGCAGTTCTTC. Looking up the rest from reference TRBV7-2 and TRBJ2-1 gives the full variable domain: GAGVSQSPSNKVTEKGKDVELRCDPISGHTALYWYRQSLGQGLEFLIYFQGNSAPDKSGLPSDRFSAERTGGSVSTLTIQRTQQEDSAVYLCASSRSSSGSSGEQFFGPGTRLTVL.

This clonotype was counted ten times or more. The chain carries TRBV11-2 and TRBJ2-1; 13 bases align to TRBD2. V shed 4 bases, J shed 7 bases, and the junction held 4 bases outside the gene matches. Germline CDR1 reads SGHAT; CDR2 reads FQNNGV. The CDR3 has 15 amino acids. CDR3 loop: CASSSGTSGTNEQFF. The DNA of the CDR3 is TGTGCCAGCAGCTCTGGGACTAGCGGGACTAATGAGCAGTTCTTC.

The gene calls are TRBV29-1 and TRBJ2-1; 15 bases align to TRBD2. The CDR3 loop spans 16 amino acids. V was clipped by 7 bases and J by 3 bases; unmatched bases: 7. Germline CDR1 reads SQVTM; CDR2 reads ANQGSEA. The CDR3 sequence: CSAWTSGRGLYNEQFF. The CDR3 bases are TGCAGCGCCTGGACTAGCGGGAGGGGGCTCTACAATGAGCAGTTCTTC.

This clonotype occurred a few times. The chain links TRBV7-2 to TRBJ1-1; D remains unclear. V dropped 5 bases and J dropped 1 base, with 14 bases sitting between them. CDR1 and CDR2 from the germline V gene are SGHTA and FQGNSA. This CDR3 has 15 residues. The CDR3 sequence: CASSPRAPRNTEAFF. CDR3 DNA: TGTGCCAGCAGCCCACGGGCCCCCCGGAACACTGAAGCTTTCTTT.

This clonotype was observed a handful of times. This chain connects TRBV12-3 or TRBV12-4 to TRBJ2-3, with TRBD2 matching 10 bases. The CDR3 is 18 amino acids. Trimming removed 5 bases from V and 2 bases from J; junction bases left unmatched: 13. The CDR3 reads CASSQGASGSVPTDTQYF. For the CDR3, the DNA is TGTGCCAGCAGTCAGGGAGCTAGCGGGAGCGTCCCCACAGATACGCAGTATTTT.

Only one count was recorded for this clonotype. This rearrangement joins TRBV5-6 to TRBJ1-4; D unclear. The length of the CDR3 is 16 residues. V lost 1 base, J lost 5 bases, and 15 bases lay in between. Per the germline V gene, CDR1 is SGHDT and CDR2 is YYEEEE. The CDR3 DNA reads TGTGCCAGCAGCTTGTTCTTGGCAGCCGACAATGAAAAACTGTTTTTT. Amino acids: CASSLFLAADNEKLFF.

The chain recombines TRBV12-3 or TRBV12-4 with TRBJ1-2, with 9 bases that match TRBD1. The CDR3 has 16 residues. The V gene end was trimmed by 5 bases and the J gene end by 5 bases; junction bases not matched to a gene: 12. CDR3: CASSDPGTGKGYGYTF. The DNA for the CDR3 is TGTGCCAGCAGTGATCCCGGGACAGGGAAAGGGTATGGCTACACCTTC.

This chain joins TRBV29-1 and TRBJ1-1; tentatively, D is TRBD1 (5 bases). The germline V gene has CDR1 SQVTM and CDR2 ANQGSEA. This CDR3 is 12 amino acids long. Deletions cut 2 bases from V and 6 bases from J, with 10 bases between. The CDR3 coding sequence is TGCAGCGTTGAACGGGGAGGGGCTGAAGCTTTCTTT. This sequence encodes CSVERGGAEAFF.

The rearrangement links TRBV7-2 to TRBJ2-1; D gene uncertain. This CDR3 spans 11 amino acids. With 5 bases removed from V and 10 bases from J, the gap between germline ends came to 9 bases. Germline assignment: CDR1 SGHTA and CDR2 FQGNSA. CDR3 residues: CASSERTEQFF. The CDR3 nucleotides are TGTGCCAGCAGCGAAAGGACCGAGCAGTTCTTC.

This sequence joins TRBV9 and TRBJ1-2, with 8 bases lining up with TRBD1. V was clipped by 5 bases and J by 4 bases; unmatched bases: 4. The CDR3 has 13 amino acids. Germline assignment: CDR1 SGDLS and CDR2 YYNGEE. The CDR3 DNA sequence: TGTGCCAGCAGGATACAGGGGGGCTATGGCTACACCTTC. It translates to CASRIQGGYGYTF.

This clonotype was recorded a few times. V is TRBV7-2 and J is TRBJ1-2; no clear D gene. CDR1 and CDR2 from the germline V gene are SGHTA and FQGNSA. The CDR3 runs to 16 residues. V dropped 6 bases and J dropped 1 base, with 18 bases sitting between them. The CDR3, as DNA: TGTGCCAGCAGATATCCCGTGGGAGGCAATAACTATGGCTACACCTTC. Translating gives CASRYPVGGNNYGYTF. Using reference TRBV7-2 and TRBJ1-2 for the parts outside the CDR3, the full variable domain is GAGVSQSPSNKVTEKGKDVELRCDPISGHTALYWYRQSLGQGLEFLIYFQGNSAPDKSGLPSDRFSAERTGGSVSTLTIQRTQQEDSAVYLCASRYPVGGNNYGYTFGSGTRLTVV.

The chain employs TRBV27 and TRBJ1-6; no clear D gene. Germline CDR1 is MNHEY and CDR2 is SMNVEV (reference sequence). The V and J ends lost 7 bases and 4 bases respectively, with 11 bases between them. CDR3 length: 14 amino acids. In DNA form, the CDR3 reads TGTGCCAGCAACCATCAAGGATATAATTCACCCCTCCACTTT. Translation gives CASNHQGYNSPLHF.

The chain couples TRBV29-1 to TRBJ2-2; D may be TRBD2 (7 bases). The CDR3 is made up of 15 amino acids. Trimming shortened V by 7 bases and J by 0 bases, and 15 bases separated the two germline ends. CDR1 is SQVTM, CDR2 ANQGSEA, per germline. As DNA, the CDR3 is TGCAGCGCTGAGGGGGGGAAACCGAACACCGGGGAGCTGTTTTTT. Translated, it gives CSAEGGKPNTGELFF.

This CDR3 reads CASSSRDEAGEKLFF. The CDR3 nucleotides are TGTGCCAGCAGCTCAAGGGACGAAGCGGGTGAAAAACTGTTTTTT. The rearrangement uses TRBV7-6 and TRBJ1-4; maybe TRBD1 (5 bases). The CDR3 contains 15 residues. Germline CDR1 reads SGHVS; CDR2 reads FNYEAQ. V shed 4 bases and J shed 7 bases, with 16 bases lying between them.